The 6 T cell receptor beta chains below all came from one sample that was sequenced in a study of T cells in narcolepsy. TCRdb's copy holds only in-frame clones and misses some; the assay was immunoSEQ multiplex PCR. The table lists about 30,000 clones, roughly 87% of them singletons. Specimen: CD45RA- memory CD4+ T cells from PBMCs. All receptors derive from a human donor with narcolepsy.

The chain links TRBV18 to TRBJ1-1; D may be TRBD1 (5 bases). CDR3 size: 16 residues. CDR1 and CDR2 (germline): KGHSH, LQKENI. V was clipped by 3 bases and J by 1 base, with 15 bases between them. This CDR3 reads CASSPPTSTGNTEAFF. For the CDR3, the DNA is TGTGCCAGCTCACCTCCCACCTCAACAGGGAACACTGAAGCTTTCTTT.

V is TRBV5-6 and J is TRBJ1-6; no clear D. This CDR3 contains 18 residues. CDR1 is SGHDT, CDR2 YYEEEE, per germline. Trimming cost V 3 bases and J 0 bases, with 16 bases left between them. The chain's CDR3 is CASSSTEIPSSYNSPLHF. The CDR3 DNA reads TGTGCCAGCAGCTCTACAGAAATCCCGAGCTCCTATAATTCACCCCTCCACTTT.

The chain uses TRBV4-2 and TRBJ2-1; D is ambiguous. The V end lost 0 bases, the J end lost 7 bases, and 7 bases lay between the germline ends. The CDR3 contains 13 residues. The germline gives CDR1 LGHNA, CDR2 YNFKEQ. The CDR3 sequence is CASSQEGWNEQFF. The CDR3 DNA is TGTGCCAGCAGCCAAGAAGGGTGGAATGAGCAGTTCTTC.

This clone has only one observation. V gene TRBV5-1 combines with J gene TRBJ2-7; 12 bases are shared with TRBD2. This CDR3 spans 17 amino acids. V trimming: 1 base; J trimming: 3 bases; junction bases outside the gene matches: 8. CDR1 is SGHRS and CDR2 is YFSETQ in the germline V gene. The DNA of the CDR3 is TGCGCCAGCAGCTTGTCCTTTCTAGCGGGGGGGAACTACGAGCAGTACTTC. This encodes CASSLSFLAGGNYEQYF.

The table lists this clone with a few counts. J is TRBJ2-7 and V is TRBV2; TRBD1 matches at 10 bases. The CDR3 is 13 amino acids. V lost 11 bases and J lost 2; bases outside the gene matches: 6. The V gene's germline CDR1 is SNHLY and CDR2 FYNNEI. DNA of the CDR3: TGTGCCTTTGGAGGGACAGGGGCCTACGAGCAGTACTTC. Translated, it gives CAFGGTGAYEQYF.

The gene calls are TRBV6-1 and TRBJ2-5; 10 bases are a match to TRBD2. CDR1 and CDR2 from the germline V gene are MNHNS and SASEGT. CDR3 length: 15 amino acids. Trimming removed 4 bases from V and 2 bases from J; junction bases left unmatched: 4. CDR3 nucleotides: TGTGCCAGCAGTGTGTTAGCGGGGGGACAAGAGACCCAGTACTTC. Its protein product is CASSVLAGGQETQYF.